This T cell receptor (beta chain) was recorded in a study of glioma-infiltrating T cells. Study conclusions and caveats: Gliomas, especially low-grade, showed above-expected tissue-blood divergence; non-neoplastic patients showed below.

A remark on this clonotype: Its target is not known.

The iRepertoire nested amplicon-rescue multiplex PCR amplified TCR alpha and beta CDR3s from RNA. For one-step reverse transcription and amplification, about 85-400 ng of tissue mRNA or PBMC total RNA was used. TCRdb redid the calling of the multiplex PCR reads with MiXCR, one entry per CDR3 protein. The sample lists roughly 200,000 distinct CDR3 sequences; around 30% were seen once. With 2 bases clipped from V and 3 bases from J, the junction kept 4 bases outside the gene matches. There are 15 residues in the CDR3. The germline V gene has CDR1 SGHVS and CDR2 FQNEAQ. The chain employs TRBV7-8 and TRBJ2-1; 7 positions match TRBD2. The TCR originated in a human donor with low-grade glioma or glioblastoma, undergoing nonglioma brain surgery, or in good health (not recorded which). Sequencing was carried out using glioma tissue, nonneoplastic brain tissue, or PBMCs (not recorded which). CDR3 nucleotide sequence: TGTGCCAGCAGCTTAACCGGGACTAACTACAATGAGCAGTTCTTC. Amino acid sequence: CASSLTGTNYNEQFF.